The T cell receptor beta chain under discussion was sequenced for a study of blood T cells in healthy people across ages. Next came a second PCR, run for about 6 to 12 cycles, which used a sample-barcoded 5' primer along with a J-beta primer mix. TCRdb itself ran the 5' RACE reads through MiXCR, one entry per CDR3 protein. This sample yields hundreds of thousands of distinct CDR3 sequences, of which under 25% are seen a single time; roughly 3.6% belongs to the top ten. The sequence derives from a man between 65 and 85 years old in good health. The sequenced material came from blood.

In DNA, the CDR3 is TGCGCCAGCAGCTCTGGGGCTAGCGGGAGGAAGACGAATGAGCAGTTCTTC. The encoded protein is CASSSGASGRKTNEQFF. The genes are TRBV4-3 and TRBJ2-5; TRBD2 matches at 11 bases. The end of the DNA fits TRBJ2-1 better, so the J call may be wrong. CDR3 length equals 17 residues. Germline V gene sequence: CDR1 LGHNA, CDR2 YSLEER.